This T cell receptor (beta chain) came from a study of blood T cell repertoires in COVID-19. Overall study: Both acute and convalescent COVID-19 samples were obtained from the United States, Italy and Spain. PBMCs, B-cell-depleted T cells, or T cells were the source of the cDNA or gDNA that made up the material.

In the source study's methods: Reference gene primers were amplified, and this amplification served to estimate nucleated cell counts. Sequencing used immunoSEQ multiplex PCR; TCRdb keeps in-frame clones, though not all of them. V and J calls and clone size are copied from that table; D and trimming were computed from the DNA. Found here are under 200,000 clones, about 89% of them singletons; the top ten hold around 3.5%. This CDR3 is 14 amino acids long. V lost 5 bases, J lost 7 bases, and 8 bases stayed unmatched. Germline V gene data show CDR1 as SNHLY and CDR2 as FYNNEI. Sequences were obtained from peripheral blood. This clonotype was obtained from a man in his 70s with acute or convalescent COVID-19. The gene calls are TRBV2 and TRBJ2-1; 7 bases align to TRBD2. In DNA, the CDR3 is TGTGCCAGCAGTATGTCGGGGGGTGGAAATGAGCAGTTCTTC. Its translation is CASSMSGGGNEQFF.